This T cell receptor beta chain was found in a study of T cell repertoires in cytomegalovirus infection. About the study: Selection of CMV epitopes for the study included recently identified HLA-C-restricted and well-studied HLA-B-restricted ones.

With regard to this clonotype: What it binds is not known.

CDR1 is DFQATT, CDR2 SNEGSKA, per germline (reference sequence). Trimming took 6 bases from V and 4 from J; bases not matched to a gene: 6. The CDR3 runs to 15 residues. MiXCR was run by TCRdb on the reads, yielding one entry per CDR3 protein. The repertoire includes fewer than 30,000 distinct CDR3 sequences, 20% to 25% of them detected once, and approximately 91% sits in the top ten. Study-wide results and caveats: Carriage of CMV together with the relevant HLA was identifiable through cumulative public TCR beta family frequency.

Sequenced material: CD8+ T cells from cultured PBMCs, taken from culture after CMV antigen stimulation. This TCR was sampled from a human donor in good health (CMV status not recorded). Some clones in this sample may be carry-over from other donors' samples. The V gene is TRBV20-1, the J gene TRBJ2-2, with 12 bases aligning to TRBD1. This CDR3 reads CSAPGTGGFTGELFF. DNA for the CDR3: TGCAGTGCCCCGGGGACAGGGGGCTTCACCGGGGAGCTGTTTTTT.